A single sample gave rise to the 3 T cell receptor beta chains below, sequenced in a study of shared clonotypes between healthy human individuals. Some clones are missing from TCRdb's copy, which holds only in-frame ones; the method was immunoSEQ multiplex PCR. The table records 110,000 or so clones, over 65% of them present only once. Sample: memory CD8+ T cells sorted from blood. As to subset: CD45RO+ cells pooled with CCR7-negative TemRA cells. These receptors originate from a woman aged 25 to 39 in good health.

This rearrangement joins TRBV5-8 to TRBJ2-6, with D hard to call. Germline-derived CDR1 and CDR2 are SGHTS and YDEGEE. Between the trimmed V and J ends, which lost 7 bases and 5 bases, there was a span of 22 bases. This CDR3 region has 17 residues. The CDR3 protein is CASVGAHTQSRANVLTF. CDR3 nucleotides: TGTGCCAGCGTCGGCGCTCACACACAAAGTCGGGCCAACGTCCTGACTTTC. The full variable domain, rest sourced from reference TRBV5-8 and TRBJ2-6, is EAGVTQSPTHLIKTRGQQATLRCSPISGHTSVYWYQQALGLGLQFLLWYDEGEERNRGNFPPRFSGRQFPNYSSELNVNALELEDSALYLCASVGAHTQSRANVLTFGAGSRLTVL.

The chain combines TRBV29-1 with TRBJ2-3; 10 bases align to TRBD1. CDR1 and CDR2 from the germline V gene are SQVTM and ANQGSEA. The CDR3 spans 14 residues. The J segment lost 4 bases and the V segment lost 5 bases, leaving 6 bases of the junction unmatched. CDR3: CSVTWDRGADTQYF. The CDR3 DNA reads TGCAGCGTTACGTGGGACAGGGGAGCAGATACGCAGTATTTT.

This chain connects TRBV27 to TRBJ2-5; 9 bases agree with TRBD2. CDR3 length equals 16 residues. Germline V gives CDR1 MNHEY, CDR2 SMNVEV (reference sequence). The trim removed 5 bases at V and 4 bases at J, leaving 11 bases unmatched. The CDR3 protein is CASSTRSGRLGETQYF. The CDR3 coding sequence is TGTGCCAGCAGTACAAGAAGCGGGAGGTTAGGAGAGACCCAGTACTTC.